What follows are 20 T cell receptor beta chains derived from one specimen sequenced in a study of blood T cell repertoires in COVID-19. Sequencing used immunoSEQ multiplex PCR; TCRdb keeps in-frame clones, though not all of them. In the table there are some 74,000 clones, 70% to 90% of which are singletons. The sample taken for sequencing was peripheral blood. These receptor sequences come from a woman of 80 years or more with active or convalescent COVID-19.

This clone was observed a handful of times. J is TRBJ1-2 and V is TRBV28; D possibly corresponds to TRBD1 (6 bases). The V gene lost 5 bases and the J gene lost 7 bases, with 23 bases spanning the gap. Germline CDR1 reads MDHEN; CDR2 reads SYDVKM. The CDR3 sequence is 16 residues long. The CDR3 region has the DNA TGTGCCAGCAGTCCCCCATGGGGAGGGGGGACGGGTGGCTACACCTTC. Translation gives CASSPPWGGGTGGYTF.

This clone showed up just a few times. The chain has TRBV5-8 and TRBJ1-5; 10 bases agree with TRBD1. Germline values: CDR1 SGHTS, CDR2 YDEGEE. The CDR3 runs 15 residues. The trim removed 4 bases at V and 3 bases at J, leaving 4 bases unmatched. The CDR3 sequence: CASSKDRGNNQPQHF. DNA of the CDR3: TGTGCCAGCAGCAAGGACAGGGGGAACAATCAGCCCCAGCATTTT.

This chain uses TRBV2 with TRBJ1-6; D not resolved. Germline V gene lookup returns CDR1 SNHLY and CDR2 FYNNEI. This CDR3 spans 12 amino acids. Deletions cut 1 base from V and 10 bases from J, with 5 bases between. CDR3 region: CASSEDRSPLHF. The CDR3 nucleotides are TGTGCCAGCAGTGAAGACAGATCACCCCTCCACTTT.

The CDR3 loop reads CSVGQSSGNTIYF. The CDR3 nucleotides read TGCAGCGTAGGACAGTCCTCTGGAAACACCATATATTTT. This chain joins TRBV29-1 and TRBJ1-3; D is perhaps TRBD1 (6 bases). Trimming took 6 bases from V and 0 from J, leaving 9 bases between them. Germline CDR1 is SQVTM and CDR2 is ANQGSEA. CDR3 size: 13 residues.

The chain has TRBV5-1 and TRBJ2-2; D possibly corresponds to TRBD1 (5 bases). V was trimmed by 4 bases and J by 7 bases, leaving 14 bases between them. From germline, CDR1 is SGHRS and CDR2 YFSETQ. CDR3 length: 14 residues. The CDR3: CASSPGISVGELFF. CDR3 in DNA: TGCGCCAGCAGCCCAGGGATATCGGTCGGGGAGCTGTTTTTT.

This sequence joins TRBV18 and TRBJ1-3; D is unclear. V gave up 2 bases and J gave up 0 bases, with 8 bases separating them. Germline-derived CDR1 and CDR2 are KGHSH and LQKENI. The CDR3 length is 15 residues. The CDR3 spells CASSPKSSSGNTIYF. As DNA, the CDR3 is TGTGCCAGCTCACCAAAGTCGAGCTCTGGAAACACCATATATTTT. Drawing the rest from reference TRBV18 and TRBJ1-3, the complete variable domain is NAGVMQNPRHLVRRRGQEARLRCSPMKGHSHVYWYRQLPEEGLKFMVYLQKENIIDESGMPKERFSAEFPKEGPSILRIQQVVRGDSAAYFCASSPKSSSGNTIYFGEGSWLTVV.

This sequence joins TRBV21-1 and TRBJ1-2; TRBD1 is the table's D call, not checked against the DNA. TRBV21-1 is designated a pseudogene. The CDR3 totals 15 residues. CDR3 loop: CASSNYRGRIYGYTF. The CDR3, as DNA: TGTGCCAGCAGCAACTACAGGGGGCGCATCTATGGCTACACCTTC.

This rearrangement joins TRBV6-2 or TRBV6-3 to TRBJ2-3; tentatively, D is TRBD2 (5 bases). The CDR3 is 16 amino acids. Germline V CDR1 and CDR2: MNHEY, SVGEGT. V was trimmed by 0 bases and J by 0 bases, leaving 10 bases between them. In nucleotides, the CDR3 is TGTGCCAGCAGTTACTCCCGGGAAGCTAGCACAGATACGCAGTATTTT. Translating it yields CASSYSREASTDTQYF.

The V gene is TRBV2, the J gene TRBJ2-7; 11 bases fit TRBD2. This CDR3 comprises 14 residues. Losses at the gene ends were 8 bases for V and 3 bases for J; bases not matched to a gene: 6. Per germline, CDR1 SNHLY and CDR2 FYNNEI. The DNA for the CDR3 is TGTGCCAGCCTACTAGCGGGAGTAAACTACGAGCAGTACTTC. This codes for CASLLAGVNYEQYF.

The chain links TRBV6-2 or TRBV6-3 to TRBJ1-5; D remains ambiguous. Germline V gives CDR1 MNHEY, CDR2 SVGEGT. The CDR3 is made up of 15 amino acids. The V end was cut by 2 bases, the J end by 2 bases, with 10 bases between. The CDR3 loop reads CASSYRTARNQPQHF. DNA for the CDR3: TGTGCCAGCAGTTACCGTACAGCCCGCAATCAGCCCCAGCATTTT.

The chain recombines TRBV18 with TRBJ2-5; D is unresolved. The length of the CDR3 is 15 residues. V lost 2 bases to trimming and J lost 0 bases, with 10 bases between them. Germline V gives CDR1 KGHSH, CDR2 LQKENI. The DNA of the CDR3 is TGTGCCAGCTCACCAGTTCTATCTTACCAAGAGACCCAGTACTTC. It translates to CASSPVLSYQETQYF.

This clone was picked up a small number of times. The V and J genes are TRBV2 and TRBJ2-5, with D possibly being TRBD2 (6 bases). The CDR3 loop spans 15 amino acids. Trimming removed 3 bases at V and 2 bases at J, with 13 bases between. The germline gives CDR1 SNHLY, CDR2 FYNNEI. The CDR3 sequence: CASSEGGRRQETQYF. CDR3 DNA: TGTGCCAGCAGTGAGGGGGGACGGCGGCAAGAGACCCAGTACTTC. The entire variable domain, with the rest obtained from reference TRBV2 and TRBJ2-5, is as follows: EPEVTQTPSHQVTQMGQEVILRCVPISNHLYFYWYRQILGQKVEFLVSFYNNEISEKSEIFDDQFSVERPDGSNFTLKIRSTKLEDSAMYFCASSEGGRRQETQYFGPGTRLLVL.

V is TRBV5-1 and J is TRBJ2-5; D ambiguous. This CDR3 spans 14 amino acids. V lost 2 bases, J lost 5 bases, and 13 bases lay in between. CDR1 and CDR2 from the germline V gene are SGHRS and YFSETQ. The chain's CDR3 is CASSLTMFTETQYF. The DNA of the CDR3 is TGCGCCAGCAGCTTAACAATGTTTACGGAGACCCAGTACTTC.

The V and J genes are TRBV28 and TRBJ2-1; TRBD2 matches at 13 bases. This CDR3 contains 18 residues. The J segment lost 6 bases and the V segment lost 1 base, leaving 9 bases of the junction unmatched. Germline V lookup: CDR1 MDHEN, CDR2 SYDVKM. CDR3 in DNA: TGTGCCAGCAGTTTATTGTTGGGGACTAGCGGGATTGGCAATGAGCAGTTCTTC. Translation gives CASSLLLGTSGIGNEQFF.

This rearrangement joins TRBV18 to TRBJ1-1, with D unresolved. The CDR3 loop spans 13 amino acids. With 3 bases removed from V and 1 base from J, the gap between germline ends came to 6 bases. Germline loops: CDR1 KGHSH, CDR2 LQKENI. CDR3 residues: CASSPLENTEAFF. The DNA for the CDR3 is TGTGCCAGCTCACCCTTAGAGAACACTGAAGCTTTCTTT.

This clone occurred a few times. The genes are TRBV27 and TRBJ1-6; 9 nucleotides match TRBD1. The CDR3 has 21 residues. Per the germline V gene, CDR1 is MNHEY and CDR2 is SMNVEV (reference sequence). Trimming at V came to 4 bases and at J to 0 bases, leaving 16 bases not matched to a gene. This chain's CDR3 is CASSSGQGELRRSSYNSPLHF. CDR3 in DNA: TGTGCCAGCAGTTCGGGACAGGGAGAATTGCGCCGAAGCTCCTATAATTCACCCCTCCACTTT.

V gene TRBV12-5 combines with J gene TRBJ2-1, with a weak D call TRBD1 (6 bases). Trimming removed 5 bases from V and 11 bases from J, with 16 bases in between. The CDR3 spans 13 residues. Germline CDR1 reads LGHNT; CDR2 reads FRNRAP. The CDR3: CASGRGFEDQQFF. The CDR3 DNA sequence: TGTGCTAGTGGTAGGGGGTTCGAGGACCAGCAGTTCTTC.

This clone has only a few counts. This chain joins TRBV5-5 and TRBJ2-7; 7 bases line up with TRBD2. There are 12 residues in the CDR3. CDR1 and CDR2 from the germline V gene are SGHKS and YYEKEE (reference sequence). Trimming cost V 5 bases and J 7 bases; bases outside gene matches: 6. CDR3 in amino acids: CASRQGLGEQYF. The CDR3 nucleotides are TGTGCCAGCAGACAAGGACTAGGAGAGCAGTACTTC. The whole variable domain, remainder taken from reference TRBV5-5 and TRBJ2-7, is DAGVTQSPTHLIKTRGQQVTLRCSPISGHKSVSWYQQVLGQGPQFIFQYYEKEERGRGNFPDRFSARQFPNYSSELNVNALLLGDSALYLCASRQGLGEQYFGPGTRLTVT.

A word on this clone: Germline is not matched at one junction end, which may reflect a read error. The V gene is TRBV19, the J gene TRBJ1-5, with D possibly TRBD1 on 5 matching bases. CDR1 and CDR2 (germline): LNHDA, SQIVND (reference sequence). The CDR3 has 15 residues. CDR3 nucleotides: TGTGCGAGTACTGATCAGGGAATGTGGAATCAGCCCCAGCATTTT. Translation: CASTDQGMWNQPQHF.

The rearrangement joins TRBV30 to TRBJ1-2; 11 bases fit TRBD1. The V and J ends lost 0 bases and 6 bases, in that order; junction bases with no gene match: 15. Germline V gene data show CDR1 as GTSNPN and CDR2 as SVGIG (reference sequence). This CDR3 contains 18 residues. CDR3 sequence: CAWSVIRTGGASKDGYTF. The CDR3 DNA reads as TGTGCCTGGAGTGTAATACGGACAGGGGGCGCGTCGAAGGATGGCTACACCTTC.